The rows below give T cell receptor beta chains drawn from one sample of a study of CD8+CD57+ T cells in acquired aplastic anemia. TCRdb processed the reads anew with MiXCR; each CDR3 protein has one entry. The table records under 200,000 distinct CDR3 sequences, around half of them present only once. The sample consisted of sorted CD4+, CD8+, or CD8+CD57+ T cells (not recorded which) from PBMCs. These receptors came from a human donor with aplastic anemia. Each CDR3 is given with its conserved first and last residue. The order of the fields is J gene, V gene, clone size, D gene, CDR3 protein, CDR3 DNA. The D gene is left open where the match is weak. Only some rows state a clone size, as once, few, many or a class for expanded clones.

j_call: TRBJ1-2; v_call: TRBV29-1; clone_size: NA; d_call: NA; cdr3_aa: CSVARSGALNYGYTF; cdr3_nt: TGCAGCGTTGCCAGGTCAGGGGCACTTAACTATGGCTACACCTTC
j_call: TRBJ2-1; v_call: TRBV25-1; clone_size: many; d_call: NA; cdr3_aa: CASSPFGGNEQFF; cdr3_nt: TGTGCCAGCAGTCCTTTCGGGGGCAATGAGCAGTTCTTC
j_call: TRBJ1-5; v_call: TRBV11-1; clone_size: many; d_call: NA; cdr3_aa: CASSLQGVNSNQPQHF; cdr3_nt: TGTGCCAGCAGCCTACAAGGTGTTAATAGCAATCAGCCCCAGCATTTT
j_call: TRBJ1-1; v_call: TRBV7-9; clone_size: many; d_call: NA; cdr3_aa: CASSFRFGTEAFF; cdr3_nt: TGTGCCAGCAGCTTTAGGTTCGGGACTGAAGCTTTCTTT
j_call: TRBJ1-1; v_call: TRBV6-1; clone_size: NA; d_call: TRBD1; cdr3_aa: CASSEQGGNTEAFF; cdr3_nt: TGTGCCAGCAGTGAACAGGGGGGGAACACTGAAGCTTTCTTT
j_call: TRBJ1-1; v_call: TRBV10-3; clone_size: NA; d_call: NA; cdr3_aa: CAISELTEAFF; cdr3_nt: TGTGCCATCAGTGAGCTCACTGAAGCTTTCTTT
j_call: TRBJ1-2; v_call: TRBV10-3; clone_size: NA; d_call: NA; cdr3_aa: CAISESGYGCTF; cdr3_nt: TGTGCCATCAGTGAGTCTGGTTATGGCTGCACCTTC
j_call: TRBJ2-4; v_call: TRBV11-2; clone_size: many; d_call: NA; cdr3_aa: CASSSTSEAKNIQYF; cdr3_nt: TGTGCCAGCAGCTCAACATCGGAGGCCAAAAACATTCAGTACTTC
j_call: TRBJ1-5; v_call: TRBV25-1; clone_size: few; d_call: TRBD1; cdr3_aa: CASSLYRGGNSGDQPQHF; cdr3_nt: TGTGCCAGCAGCTTATACAGGGGAGGGAATTCAGGGGATCAGCCCCAGCATTTT
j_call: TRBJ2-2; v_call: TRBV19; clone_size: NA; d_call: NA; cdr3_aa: CASSPRDGNTGELFF; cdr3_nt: TGTGCCAGTAGCCCTCGGGACGGCAACACCGGGGAGCTGTTTTTT
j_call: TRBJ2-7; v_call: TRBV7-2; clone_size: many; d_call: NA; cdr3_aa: CASSFQSSYEQYF; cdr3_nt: TGTGCCAGCAGCTTTCAAAGCTCCTACGAGCAGTACTTC
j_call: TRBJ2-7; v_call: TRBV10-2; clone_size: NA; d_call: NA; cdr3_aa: CASRMSVPYEQYF; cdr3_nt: TGCGCCAGCAGGATGAGCGTACCCTACGAGCAGTACTTC
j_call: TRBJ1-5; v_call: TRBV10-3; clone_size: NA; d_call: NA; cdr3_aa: CAISEGHPSNQPQHF; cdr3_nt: TGTGCCATCAGTGAGGGACATCCAAGCAATCAGCCCCAGCATTTT
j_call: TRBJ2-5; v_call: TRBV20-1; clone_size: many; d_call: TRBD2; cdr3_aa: CSARPSGGQSQETQYF; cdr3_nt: TGCAGTGCTAGGCCTAGCGGGGGGCAATCTCAAGAGACCCAGTACTTC
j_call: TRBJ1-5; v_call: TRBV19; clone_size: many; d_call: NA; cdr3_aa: CATNHQDQPQHF; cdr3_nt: TGTGCCACCAATCACCAGGATCAGCCCCAGCATTTT
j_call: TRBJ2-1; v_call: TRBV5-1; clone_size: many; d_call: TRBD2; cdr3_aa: CASSLDAGEYNEQFF; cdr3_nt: TGCGCCAGCAGCTTGGATGCGGGAGAGTACAATGAGCAGTTCTTC
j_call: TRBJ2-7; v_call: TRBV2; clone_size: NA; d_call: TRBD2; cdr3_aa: CASSEGRLAVYEQYF; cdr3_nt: TGTGCCAGCAGTGAAGGAAGACTAGCGGTCTACGAGCAGTACTTC
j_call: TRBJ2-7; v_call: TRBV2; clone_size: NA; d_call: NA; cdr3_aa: CASSEALPRGHSYEQYF; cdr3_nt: TGTGCCAGCAGTGAAGCACTCCCCAGGGGTCACTCCTACGAGCAGTACTTC
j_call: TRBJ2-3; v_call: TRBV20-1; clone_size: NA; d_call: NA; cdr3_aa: CSARDFQGGQAQYF; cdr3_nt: TGCAGTGCTAGAGATTTCCAGGGTGGTCAGGCGCAGTATTTT
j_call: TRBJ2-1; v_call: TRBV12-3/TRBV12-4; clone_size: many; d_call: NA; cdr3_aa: CASRWLGVSEQFF; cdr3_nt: TGTGCCAGCAGGTGGCTGGGGGTTTCGGAGCAGTTCTTC
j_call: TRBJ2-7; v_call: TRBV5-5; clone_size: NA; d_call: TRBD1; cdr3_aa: CAAGQGLYEQYF; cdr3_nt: TGTGCCGCGGGACAGGGGCTCTACGAGCAGTACTTC
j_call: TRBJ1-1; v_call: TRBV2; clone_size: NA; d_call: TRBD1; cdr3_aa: CASTMDREAFF; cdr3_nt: TGTGCCAGCACCATGGACAGGGAAGCTTTCTTT
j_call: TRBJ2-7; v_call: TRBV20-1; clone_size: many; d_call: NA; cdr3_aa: CSAKGPLDSYEQYF; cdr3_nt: TGCAGTGCTAAGGGACCCCTGGACTCCTACGAGCAGTACTTC
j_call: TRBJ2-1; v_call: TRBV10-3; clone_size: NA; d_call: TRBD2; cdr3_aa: CASSYSGLAGGDEQFF; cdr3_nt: TGTGCCAGCAGTTACTCCGGACTAGCAGGAGGGGATGAGCAGTTCTTC
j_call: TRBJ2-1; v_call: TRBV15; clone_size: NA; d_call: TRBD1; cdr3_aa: CATSRERGQYNEQFF; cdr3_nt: TGTGCCACCAGCAGAGAACGGGGACAGTACAATGAGCAGTTCTTC
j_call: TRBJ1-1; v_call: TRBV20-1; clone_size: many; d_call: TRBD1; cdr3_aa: CSAPWTGGTEAFF; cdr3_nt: TGCAGTGCTCCATGGACAGGGGGGACTGAAGCTTTCTTT
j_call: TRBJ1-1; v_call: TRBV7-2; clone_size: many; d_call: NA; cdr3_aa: CASSVHMTGNTEAFF; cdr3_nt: TGTGCCAGCAGCGTTCATATGACAGGTAACACTGAAGCTTTCTTT
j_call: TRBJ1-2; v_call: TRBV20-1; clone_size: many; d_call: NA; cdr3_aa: CSANGPSSNYGYTF; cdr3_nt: TGCAGTGCTAACGGACCCAGCTCTAACTATGGCTACACCTTC
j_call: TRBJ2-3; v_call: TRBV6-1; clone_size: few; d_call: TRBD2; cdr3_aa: CASSEERGGRGTDTQYF; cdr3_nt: TGTGCCAGCAGTGAAGAACGGGGGGGCCGGGGCACAGATACGCAGTATTTT
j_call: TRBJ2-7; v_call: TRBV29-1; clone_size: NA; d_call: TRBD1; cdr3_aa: CSATGGRMYEQYF; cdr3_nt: TGCAGCGCGACAGGGGGTAGAATGTACGAGCAGTACTTC
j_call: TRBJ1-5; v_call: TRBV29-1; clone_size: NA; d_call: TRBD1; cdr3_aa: CSDRGPVQPQHF; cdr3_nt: TGCAGCGACAGGGGGCCGGTTCAGCCCCAGCATTTT
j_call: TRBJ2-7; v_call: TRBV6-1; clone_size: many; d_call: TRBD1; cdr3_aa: CASSTDRGPYEQYF; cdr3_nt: TGTGCCAGCAGTACCGACAGGGGACCCTACGAGCAGTACTTC
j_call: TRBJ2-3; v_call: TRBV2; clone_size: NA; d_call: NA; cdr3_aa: CASSARAMNTDTQYF; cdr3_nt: TGTGCCAGCAGTGCCCGGGCCATGAACACAGATACGCAGTATTTT
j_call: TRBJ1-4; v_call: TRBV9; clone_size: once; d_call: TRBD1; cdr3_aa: CASRTGGTNEKLFF; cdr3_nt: TGTGCCAGCAGAACAGGGGGCACTAATGAAAAACTGTTTTTT